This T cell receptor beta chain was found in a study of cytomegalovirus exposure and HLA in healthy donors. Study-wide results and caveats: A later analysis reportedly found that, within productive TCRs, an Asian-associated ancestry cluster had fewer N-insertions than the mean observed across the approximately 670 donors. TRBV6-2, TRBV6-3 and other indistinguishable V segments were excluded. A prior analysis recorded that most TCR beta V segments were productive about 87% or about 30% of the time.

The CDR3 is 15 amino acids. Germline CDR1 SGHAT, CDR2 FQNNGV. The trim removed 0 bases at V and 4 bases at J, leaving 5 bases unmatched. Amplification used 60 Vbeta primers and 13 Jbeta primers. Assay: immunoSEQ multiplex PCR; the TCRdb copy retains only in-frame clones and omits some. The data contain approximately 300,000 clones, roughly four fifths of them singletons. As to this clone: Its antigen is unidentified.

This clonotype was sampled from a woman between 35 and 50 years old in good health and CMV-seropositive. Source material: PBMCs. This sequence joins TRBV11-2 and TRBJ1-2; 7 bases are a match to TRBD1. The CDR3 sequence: CASSLDQGGPYGYTF. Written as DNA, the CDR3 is TGTGCCAGCAGCTTAGATCAGGGGGGTCCCTATGGCTACACCTTC.